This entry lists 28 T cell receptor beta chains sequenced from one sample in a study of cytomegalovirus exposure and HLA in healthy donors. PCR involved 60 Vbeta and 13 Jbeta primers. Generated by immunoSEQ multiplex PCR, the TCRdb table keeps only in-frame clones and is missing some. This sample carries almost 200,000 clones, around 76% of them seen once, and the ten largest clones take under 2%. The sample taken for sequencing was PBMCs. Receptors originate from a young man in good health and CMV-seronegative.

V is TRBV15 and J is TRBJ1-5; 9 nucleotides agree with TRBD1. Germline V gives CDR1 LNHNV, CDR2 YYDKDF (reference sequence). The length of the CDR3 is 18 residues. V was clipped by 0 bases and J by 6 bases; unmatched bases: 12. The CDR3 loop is CATSRESNTGTGSQPQHF. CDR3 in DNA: TGTGCCACCAGCAGAGAATCAAATACCGGGACAGGGAGTCAGCCCCAGCATTTT.

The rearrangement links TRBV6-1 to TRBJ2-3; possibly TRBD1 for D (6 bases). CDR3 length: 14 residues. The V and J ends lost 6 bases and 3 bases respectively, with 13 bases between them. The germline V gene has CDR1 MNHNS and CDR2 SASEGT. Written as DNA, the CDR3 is TGTGCCAGCAGGGTGGGTACAGGGACAGATACGCAGTATTTT. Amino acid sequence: CASRVGTGTDTQYF.

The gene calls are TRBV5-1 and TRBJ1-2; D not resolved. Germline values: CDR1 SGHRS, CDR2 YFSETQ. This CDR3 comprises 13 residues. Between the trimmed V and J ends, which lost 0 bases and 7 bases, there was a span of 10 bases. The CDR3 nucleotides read TGCGCCAGCAGCTTGGCTGTTAATTCTGGCTACACCTTC. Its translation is CASSLAVNSGYTF.

CDR3 amino acids: CASSKGGGFGTEAFF. The CDR3 DNA reads as TGTGCCAGCAGCAAAGGGGGGGGGTTCGGGACTGAAGCTTTCTTT. The chain uses TRBV21-1 and TRBJ1-1. TRBV21-1 is a listed pseudogene. CDR3 length: 15 residues.

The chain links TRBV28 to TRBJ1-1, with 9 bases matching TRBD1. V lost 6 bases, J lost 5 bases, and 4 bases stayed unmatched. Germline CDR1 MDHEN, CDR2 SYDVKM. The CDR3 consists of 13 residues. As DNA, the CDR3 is TGTGCCAGCAGCGGACAGGGGTTAACTGAAGCTTTCTTT. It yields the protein CASSGQGLTEAFF.

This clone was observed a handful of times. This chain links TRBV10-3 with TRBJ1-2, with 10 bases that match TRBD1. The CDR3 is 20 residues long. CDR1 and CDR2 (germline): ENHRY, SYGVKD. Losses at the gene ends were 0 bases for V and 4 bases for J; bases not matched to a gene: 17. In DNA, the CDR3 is TGTGCCATCAGTGAGTCTAAGGGATCGACAGGGGGCTCTCAGGCCTATGGCTACACCTTC. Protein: CAISESKGSTGGSQAYGYTF.

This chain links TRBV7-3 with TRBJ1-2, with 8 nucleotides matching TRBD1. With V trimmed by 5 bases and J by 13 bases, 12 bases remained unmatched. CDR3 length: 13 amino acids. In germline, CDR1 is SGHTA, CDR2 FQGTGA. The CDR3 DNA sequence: TGTGCCAGCAGCCTAGGGACAGGTAACCGTCTCACCTTC. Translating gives CASSLGTGNRLTF.

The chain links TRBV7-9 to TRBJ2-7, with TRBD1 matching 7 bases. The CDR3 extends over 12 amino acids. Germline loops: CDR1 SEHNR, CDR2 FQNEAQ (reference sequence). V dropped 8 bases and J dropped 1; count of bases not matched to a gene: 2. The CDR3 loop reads CASRGQSYEQYF. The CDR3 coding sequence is TGTGCCAGCCGGGGACAGTCCTACGAGCAGTACTTC.

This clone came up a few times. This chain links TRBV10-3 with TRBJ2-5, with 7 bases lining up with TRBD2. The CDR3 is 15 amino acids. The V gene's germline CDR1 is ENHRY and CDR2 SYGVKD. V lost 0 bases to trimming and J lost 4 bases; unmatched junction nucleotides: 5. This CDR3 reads CAISESGAGLETQYF. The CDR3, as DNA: TGTGCCATCAGTGAGTCGGGAGCGGGATTAGAGACCCAGTACTTC.

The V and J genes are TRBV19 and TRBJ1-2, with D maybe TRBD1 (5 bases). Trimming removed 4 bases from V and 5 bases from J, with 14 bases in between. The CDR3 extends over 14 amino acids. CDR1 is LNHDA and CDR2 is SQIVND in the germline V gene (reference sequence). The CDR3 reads CASSTIQEAYGYTF. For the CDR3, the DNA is TGTGCCAGTAGTACGATACAGGAAGCGTATGGCTACACCTTC.

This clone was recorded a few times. The CDR3 bases are TGTGCCAGCAGCCCACGACAGGGGTTAGCAACTAATGAAAAACTGTTTTTT. It specifies CASSPRQGLATNEKLFF. The rearrangement uses TRBV13 and TRBJ1-4, with 8 bases fitting TRBD1. There are 17 residues in the CDR3. Unmatched junction bases numbered 8, after V lost 5 bases and J lost 0 bases. Germline V gene lookup returns CDR1 PRHDT and CDR2 FYEKMQ (reference sequence).

In DNA, the CDR3 is TGCGCCAGCAGTCTGACAGGGGATCAGCCCCAGCATTTT. As protein: CASSLTGDQPQHF. The chain combines TRBV5-1 with TRBJ1-5; 8 nucleotides line up with TRBD1. The CDR3 is made up of 13 amino acids. Trimming at V came to 5 bases and at J to 5 bases, leaving 3 bases not matched to a gene. Germline-derived CDR1 and CDR2 are SGHRS and YFSETQ.

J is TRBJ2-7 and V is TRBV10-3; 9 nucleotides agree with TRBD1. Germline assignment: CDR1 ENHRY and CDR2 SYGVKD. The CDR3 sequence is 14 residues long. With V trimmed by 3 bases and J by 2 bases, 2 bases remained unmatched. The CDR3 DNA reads TGTGCCATCAGTGATGGGACAGGGACCTACGAGCAGTACTTC. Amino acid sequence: CAISDGTGTYEQYF.

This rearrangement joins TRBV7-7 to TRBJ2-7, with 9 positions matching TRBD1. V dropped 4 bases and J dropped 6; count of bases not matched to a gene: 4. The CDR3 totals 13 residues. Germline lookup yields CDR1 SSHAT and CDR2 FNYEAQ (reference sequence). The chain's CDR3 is CASSSGQGGEQYF. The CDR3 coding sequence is TGTGCCAGCAGCTCGGGACAGGGTGGCGAGCAGTACTTC.

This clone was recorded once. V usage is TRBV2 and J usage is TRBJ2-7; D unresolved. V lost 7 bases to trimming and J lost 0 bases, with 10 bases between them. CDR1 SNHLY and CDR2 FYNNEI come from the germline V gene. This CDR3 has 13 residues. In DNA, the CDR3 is TGTGCCAGCACTTCACTGAACTCCTACGAGCAGTACTTC. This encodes CASTSLNSYEQYF.

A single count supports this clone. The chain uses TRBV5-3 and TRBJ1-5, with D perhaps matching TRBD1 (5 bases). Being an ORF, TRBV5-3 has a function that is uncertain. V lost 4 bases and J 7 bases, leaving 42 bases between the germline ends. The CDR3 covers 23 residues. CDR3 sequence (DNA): TGTGCCAGAAGCACGGGGACCGGGGGATTTTCCGCCCAGTTTCCGGGGAGAAGGCAGCCCCAGCATTTT. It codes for CARSTGTGGFSAQFPGRRQPQHF.

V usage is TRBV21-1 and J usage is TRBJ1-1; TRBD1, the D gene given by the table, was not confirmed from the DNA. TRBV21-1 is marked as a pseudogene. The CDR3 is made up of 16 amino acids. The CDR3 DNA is TGTGCCAGCAGCAGAACAGGGACAAAAGTCTCCCCCGAAGCTTTCTTT. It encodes CASSRTGTKVSPEAFF.

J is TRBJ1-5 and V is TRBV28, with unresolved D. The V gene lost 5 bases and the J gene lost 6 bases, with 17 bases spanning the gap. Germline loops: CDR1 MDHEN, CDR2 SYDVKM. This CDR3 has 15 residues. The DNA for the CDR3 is TGTGCCAGCAGTGTATCGGGGAAGGGCGGTCAGCCCCAGCATTTT. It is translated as CASSVSGKGGQPQHF. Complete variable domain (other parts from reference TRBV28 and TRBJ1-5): DVKVTQSSRYLVKRTGEKVFLECVQDMDHENMFWYRQDPGLGLRLIYFSYDVKMKEKGDIPEGYSVSREKKERFSLILESASTNQTSMYLCASSVSGKGGQPQHFGDGTRLSIL.

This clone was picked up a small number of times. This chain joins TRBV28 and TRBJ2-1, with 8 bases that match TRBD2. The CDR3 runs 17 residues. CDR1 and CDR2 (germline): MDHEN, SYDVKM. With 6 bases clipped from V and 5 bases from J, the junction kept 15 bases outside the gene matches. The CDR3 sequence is CASRWRRTSGIHNEQFF. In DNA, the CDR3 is TGTGCCAGCAGGTGGCGGAGAACTAGCGGAATTCACAATGAGCAGTTCTTC. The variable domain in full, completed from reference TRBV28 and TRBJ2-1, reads DVKVTQSSRYLVKRTGEKVFLECVQDMDHENMFWYRQDPGLGLRLIYFSYDVKMKEKGDIPEGYSVSREKKERFSLILESASTNQTSMYLCASRWRRTSGIHNEQFFGPGTRLTVL.

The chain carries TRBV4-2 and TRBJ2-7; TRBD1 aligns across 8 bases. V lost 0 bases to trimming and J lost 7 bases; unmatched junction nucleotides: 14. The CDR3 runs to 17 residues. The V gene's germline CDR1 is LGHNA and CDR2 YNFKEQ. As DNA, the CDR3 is TGTGCCAGCAGCCAAGACGGGCCCCAGGGGGCATCGTGGGAGCAGTACTTC. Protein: CASSQDGPQGASWEQYF.

CDR3 DNA: TGTGCCAGTAGTATCAAGCGGGAGGCAGGTGAGCAGTTCTTC. It codes for CASSIKREAGEQFF. The chain combines TRBV19 with TRBJ2-1, with TRBD2 identical over 9 bases. Germline V gene lookup returns CDR1 LNHDA and CDR2 SQIVND (reference sequence). After removal of 3 bases from V and 9 bases from J, the junction contained 6 bases not matched to a gene. The CDR3 loop spans 14 amino acids.

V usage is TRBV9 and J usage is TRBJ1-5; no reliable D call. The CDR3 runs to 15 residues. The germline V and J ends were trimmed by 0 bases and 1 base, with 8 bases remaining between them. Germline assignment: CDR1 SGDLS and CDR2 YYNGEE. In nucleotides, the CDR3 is TGTGCCAGCAGCGTAGATCTGTCGAGCAATCAGCCCCAGCATTTT. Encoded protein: CASSVDLSSNQPQHF.

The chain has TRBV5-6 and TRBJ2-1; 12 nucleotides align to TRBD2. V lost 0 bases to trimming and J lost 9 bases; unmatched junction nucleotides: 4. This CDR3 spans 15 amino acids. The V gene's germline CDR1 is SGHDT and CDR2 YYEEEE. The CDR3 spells CASSLVVLAGGEQFF. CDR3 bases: TGTGCCAGCAGCTTGGTCGTACTAGCGGGAGGTGAGCAGTTCTTC. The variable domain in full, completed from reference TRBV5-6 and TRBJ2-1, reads DAGVTQSPTHLIKTRGQQVTLRCSPKSGHDTVSWYQQALGQGPQFIFQYYEEEERQRGNFPDRFSGHQFPNYSSELNVNALLLGDSALYLCASSLVVLAGGEQFFGPGTRLTVL.

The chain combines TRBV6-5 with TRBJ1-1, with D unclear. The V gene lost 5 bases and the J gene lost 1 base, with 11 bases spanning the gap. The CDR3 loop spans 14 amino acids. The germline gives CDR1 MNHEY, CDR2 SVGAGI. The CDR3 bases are TGTGCCAGCAGTGTGGGCAGTTCGAACACTGAAGCTTTCTTT. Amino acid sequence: CASSVGSSNTEAFF.

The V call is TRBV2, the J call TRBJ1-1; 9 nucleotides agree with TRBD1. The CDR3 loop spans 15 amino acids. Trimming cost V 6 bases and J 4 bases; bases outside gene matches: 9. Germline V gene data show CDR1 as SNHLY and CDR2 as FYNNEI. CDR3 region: CASRQGAQRITEAFF. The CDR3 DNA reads TGTGCCAGCAGACAGGGGGCGCAGAGGATCACTGAAGCTTTCTTT.

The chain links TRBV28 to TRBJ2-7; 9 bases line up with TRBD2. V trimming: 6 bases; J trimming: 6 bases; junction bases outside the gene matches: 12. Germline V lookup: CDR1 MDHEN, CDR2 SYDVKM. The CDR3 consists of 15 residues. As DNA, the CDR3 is TGTGCCAGCAGCCCCCAGCTAGCGGGATCTTCCGAGCAGTACTTC. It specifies CASSPQLAGSSEQYF.

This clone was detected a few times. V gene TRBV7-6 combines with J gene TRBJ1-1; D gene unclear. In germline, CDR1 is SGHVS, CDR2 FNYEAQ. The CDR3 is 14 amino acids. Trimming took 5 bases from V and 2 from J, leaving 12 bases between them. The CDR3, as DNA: TGTGCCAGCAGCATTGGGGAGGGAAACACTGAAGCTTTCTTT. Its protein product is CASSIGEGNTEAFF.

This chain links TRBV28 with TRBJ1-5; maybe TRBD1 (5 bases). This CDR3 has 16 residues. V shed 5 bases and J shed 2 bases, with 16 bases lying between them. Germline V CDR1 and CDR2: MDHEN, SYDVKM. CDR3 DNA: TGTGCCAGCAGTCACTTGACAGTTGGTGGCAATCAGCCCCAGCATTTT. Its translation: CASSHLTVGGNQPQHF.